This passage covers 11 T cell receptor beta chains from one sample sequenced in a study of metastatic and nonmetastatic thyroid tumors. Among the patients, none had received any treatment before thyroid surgery. TCRdb used MiXCR to call clones anew from the PCR reads. Found here are approximately 25,000 clones, roughly 17% of them singletons; the top ten hold around 6.5%. The source material was blood. The receptors shown here come from a male donor with papillary thyroid cancer or a benign thyroid nodule (not recorded which). Some clones in this sample may be carry-over from other donors' samples.

Sample share makes this clone medium-sized (0.01 to 0.1%). The chain recombines TRBV20-1 with TRBJ2-3; maybe TRBD2 (5 bases). This CDR3 has 14 residues. The V gene lost 0 bases and the J gene lost 3 bases, with 10 bases spanning the gap. Germline CDR1 DFQATT, CDR2 SNEGSKA (reference sequence). CDR3 bases: TGCAGTGCTAGAGATGGCGGGTCGACAGATACGCAGTATTTT. Translated, it gives CSARDGGSTDTQYF.

This clone is categorized as medium-sized. The chain recombines TRBV27 with TRBJ1-2; 8 positions agree with TRBD1. This CDR3 comprises 13 residues. After removal of 6 bases from V and 6 bases from J, the junction contained 6 bases not matched to a gene. Germline V lookup: CDR1 MNHEY, CDR2 SMNVEV (reference sequence). CDR3 DNA sequence: TGTGCCAGCAGCCCCAGGGGGCTTGATGGCTACACCTTC. Translated: CASSPRGLDGYTF.

The chain recombines TRBV2 with TRBJ1-5; possible D gene TRBD1, 5 bases. Germline loops: CDR1 SNHLY, CDR2 FYNNEI. The germline V and J ends were trimmed by 2 bases and 0 bases, with 8 bases remaining between them. The CDR3 is made up of 15 amino acids. Here the CDR3 reads CASSERGYSNQPQHF. CDR3 bases: TGTGCCAGCAGTGAACGGGGGTATAGCAATCAGCCCCAGCATTTT.

This clone was seen a handful of times. The rearrangement links TRBV6-1 to TRBJ2-1; maybe TRBD2 (5 bases). V gave up 4 bases and J gave up 7 bases, with 17 bases separating them. The germline gives CDR1 MNHNS, CDR2 SASEGT. There are 15 residues in the CDR3. The CDR3 nucleotides read TGTGCCAGCAGTGGTGAGGGAGCGGTAGGGAATGAGCAGTTCTTC. Translation gives CASSGEGAVGNEQFF.

This clone was counted a single time. The CDR3 loop is CASSQQGEDTQYF. The CDR3 region has the DNA TGTGCCAGCAGCCAACAGGGGGAAGATACGCAGTATTTT. This rearrangement joins TRBV6-1 to TRBJ2-3; the match to TRBD1 covers 8 bases. Germline V gene sequence: CDR1 MNHNS, CDR2 SASEGT. The V gene end was trimmed by 6 bases and the J gene end by 5 bases; junction bases not matched to a gene: 4. This CDR3 spans 13 amino acids.

This clone has just a few counts. The chain couples TRBV6-1 to TRBJ2-7, with 7 bases identical to TRBD2. V dropped 1 base and J dropped 0; count of bases not matched to a gene: 0. The CDR3 is made up of 14 amino acids. Germline CDR1 reads MNHNS; CDR2 reads SASEGT. CDR3 bases: TGTGCCAGCAGTGAAGGGGGGGGCTCCTACGAGCAGTACTTC. Protein product: CASSEGGGSYEQYF.

This clone showed up many times. This chain joins TRBV29-1 and TRBJ1-1; unclear D gene. Germline V gene data show CDR1 as SQVTM and CDR2 as ANQGSEA. CDR3 length equals 13 residues. Trimming took off 4 bases at V and 3 bases at J, with 12 bases between the two ends. The CDR3: CSVVLLGDTEAFF. In DNA, the CDR3 is TGCAGCGTTGTTTTGTTGGGTGACACTGAAGCTTTCTTT.

This clone is judged medium-sized. This chain links TRBV6-1 with TRBJ1-2, with a tentative D call TRBD1 (6 bases). CDR1 is MNHNS, CDR2 SASEGT, per germline. The CDR3 consists of 12 residues. V was trimmed by 8 bases and J by 12 bases, leaving 19 bases between them. CDR3 sequence reads: CASGKSGRDNTF. The CDR3 nucleotides are TGTGCCAGCGGGAAGAGCGGGAGGGACAACACCTTC.

This clone was observed at least ten times. V is TRBV4-1 and J is TRBJ1-1, with 9 positions matching TRBD1. The J segment lost 6 bases and the V segment lost 0 bases, leaving 11 bases of the junction unmatched. The CDR3 extends over 17 amino acids. The germline CDR1 and CDR2 sequences are MGHRA and YSYEKL. Here the CDR3 reads CASSQDRKGRTGAEAFF. The CDR3 coding sequence is TGCGCCAGCAGCCAAGATAGAAAGGGCCGGACAGGGGCTGAAGCTTTCTTT.

V usage is TRBV28 and J usage is TRBJ2-1, with 8 bases that match TRBD2. The junction had 16 bases not matched to a gene; V was cut back by 6 bases and J by 9 bases. Germline V gene data show CDR1 as MDHEN and CDR2 as SYDVKM. The CDR3 sequence is 16 residues long. The CDR3 protein is CASSPPGGGGPGEQFF. The CDR3, as DNA: TGTGCCAGCAGCCCCCCCGGGGGGGGGGGGCCTGGTGAGCAGTTCTTC.

The table lists this clone with many counts. The CDR3 nucleotides are TGCAGTGCGACCCGACTAGCGGGATTGGAGACCCAGTACTTC. This sequence encodes CSATRLAGLETQYF. The chain recombines TRBV20-1 with TRBJ2-5, with 11 bases that match TRBD2. The V gene's germline CDR1 is DFQATT and CDR2 SNEGSKA (reference sequence). The CDR3 has 14 amino acids. Unmatched junction bases numbered 8, after V lost 6 bases and J lost 5 bases.